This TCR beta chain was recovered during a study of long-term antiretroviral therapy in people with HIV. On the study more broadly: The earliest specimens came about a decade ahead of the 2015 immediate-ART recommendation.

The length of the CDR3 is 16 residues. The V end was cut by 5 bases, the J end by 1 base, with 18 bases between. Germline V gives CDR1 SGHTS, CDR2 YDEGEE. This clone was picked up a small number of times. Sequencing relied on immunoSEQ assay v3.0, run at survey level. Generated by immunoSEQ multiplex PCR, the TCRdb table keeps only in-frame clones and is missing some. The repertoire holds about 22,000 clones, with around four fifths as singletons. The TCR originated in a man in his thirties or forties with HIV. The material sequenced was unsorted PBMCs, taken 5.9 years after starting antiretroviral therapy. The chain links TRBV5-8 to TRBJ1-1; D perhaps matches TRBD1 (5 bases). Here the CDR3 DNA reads TGTGCCAGCAGTCACCGGATGGGGGACTCGAACACTGAAGCTTTCTTT. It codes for CASSHRMGDSNTEAFF.